This T cell receptor beta chain is drawn from a study of blood T cell repertoires in COVID-19. For the study at large: Spain, Italy and the United States supplied samples that represented acute and convalescent COVID-19. The cDNA or gDNA used as material had been derived from T cells, B-cell-depleted T cells, or PBMCs.

This CDR3 region has 18 residues. The germline CDR1 and CDR2 sequences are DFQATT and SNEGSKA (reference sequence). With V trimmed by 3 bases and J by 6 bases, 18 bases remained unmatched. Authors' data handling: Reference gene primers were amplified, and this amplification served to estimate nucleated cell counts. Libraries were prepared by immunoSEQ multiplex PCR; TCRdb keeps only in-frame clonotypes and omits some of them. That table is the source of V, J and clone size, and D and trimming were worked out from the DNA. The table shows 250,000 to 350,000 clones, with about 91% occurring only once. This clone has only a few counts.

The V and J genes are TRBV20-1 and TRBJ2-3; 10 nucleotides align to TRBD2. The receptor's source is a woman aged 55-70 years with acute or convalescent COVID-19. The sequenced sample was peripheral blood. Here the CDR3 DNA reads TGCAGTGCTAGTCAAGCTCTCTTAGCGGGAGGCCCGACGGATACGCAGTATTTT. Amino acid sequence: CSASQALLAGGPTDTQYF.